This TCR beta chain came from a study of blood T cell repertoires in COVID-19. Study-wide background: The study drew acute and convalescent COVID-19 samples from the United States, Italy and Spain. The analysed material was cDNA or gDNA that came from T cells, B-cell-depleted T cells, or PBMCs.

In Seattle, patients joined the study during active infection and were tracked longitudinally. The authors' processing: Reference gene primer amplification gave nucleated cell count estimates. The repertoire was sequenced with immunoSEQ multiplex PCR; TCRdb's copy has only in-frame clones and lacks some. V and J calls and clone size are those listed in that table; D and trimming were worked out from the DNA. The sample records about 230,000 clones, roughly four fifths being singletons. V was pared by 0 bases and J by 1 base, with 8 bases between. The length of the CDR3 is 14 residues. Per the germline V gene, CDR1 is SGHRS and CDR2 is YFSETQ.

This clonotype was sampled from a woman over 75 with COVID-19, enrolled during active disease. This sequence joins TRBV5-1 and TRBJ2-7; D call uncertain. Sequences were obtained from peripheral blood. The CDR3 nucleotides are TGCGCCAGCAGCTTGGCCTTCGGTTCCTACGAGCAGTACTTC. It specifies CASSLAFGSYEQYF.